The 14 T cell receptor beta chains given below trace back to one sample, sequenced in a study of T cells of healthy individuals. TCRdb reprocessed the 5' RACE reads with MiXCR, giving one entry per CDR3 protein. The sample carries about 100,000 distinct CDR3 sequences, 17% recorded once. All receptors derive from a human donor in good health.

This chain connects TRBV28 to TRBJ2-3; 10 nucleotides align to TRBD2. V trimming: 6 bases; J trimming: 3 bases; junction bases outside the gene matches: 6. Per germline, CDR1 MDHEN and CDR2 SYDVKM. The CDR3 loop spans 15 amino acids. The CDR3 DNA reads TGTGCCAGCAGAGGTAGCGGGGGGCCGACAGATACGCAGTATTTT. The encoded protein is CASRGSGGPTDTQYF.

This clonotype has a count of ten or more. This chain joins TRBV10-2 and TRBJ2-7, with a weak D call TRBD1 (5 bases). The CDR3 extends over 12 amino acids. Looked up from germline, CDR1 is WSHSY and CDR2 is SAAADI. The germline V and J ends were trimmed by 3 bases and 3 bases, with 6 bases remaining between them. DNA for the CDR3: TGCGCCAGCAGTGACCAGGGCTACGAGCAGTACTTC. Translated: CASSDQGYEQYF.

The table lists this clonotype with a few counts. The V gene is TRBV12-3 or TRBV12-4, the J gene TRBJ1-1; 8 bases agree with TRBD1. This CDR3 region has 13 residues. Losses at the gene ends were 6 bases for V and 5 bases for J; bases not matched to a gene: 5. CDR3 coding DNA: TGTGCCAGCAGGAGGACAGGGAGGACTGAAGCTTTCTTT. The encoded protein is CASRRTGRTEAFF.

This clonotype was recorded at least ten times. V and J are TRBV4-2 and TRBJ2-5, with D possibly being TRBD1 or TRBD2 (5 bases each). V was clipped by 0 bases and J by 5 bases, with 16 bases between them. The CDR3 has 16 residues. Germline V gene lookup returns CDR1 LGHNA and CDR2 YNFKEQ. CDR3 loop: CASSQDYGQGTETQYF. CDR3 DNA sequence: TGTGCCAGCAGCCAAGATTACGGCCAAGGGACGGAGACCCAGTACTTC.

The gene calls are TRBV5-1 and TRBJ2-5; TRBD2 matches at 11 bases. The CDR3 extends over 15 amino acids. Germline V gene lookup returns CDR1 SGHRS and CDR2 YFSETQ. J lost 2 bases, V lost 3 bases, and 3 bases had no gene match. CDR3 DNA: TGCGCCAGCAGCTCGGGACTAGCGGCACAAGAGACCCAGTACTTC. Translated, it gives CASSSGLAAQETQYF.

This clonotype was counted only a few times. The V call is TRBV7-3, the J call TRBJ2-1; 8 positions match TRBD1. V shed 4 bases and J 7 bases; nucleotides not matched to a gene: 6. Germline CDR1 reads SGHTA; CDR2 reads FQGTGA. The CDR3 contains 14 residues. CDR3 protein: CASSSRQGLNEQFF. In nucleotides, the CDR3 is TGTGCCAGCAGCTCCCGACAGGGGCTGAATGAGCAGTTCTTC.

This clonotype occurred many times. This sequence joins TRBV7-9 and TRBJ1-4; D not resolved. This CDR3 is built from 13 residues. Trimming stripped 3 bases from V and 8 bases from J, with 10 bases between. CDR1 is SEHNR, CDR2 FQNEAQ, per germline (reference sequence). As DNA, the CDR3 is TGTGCCAGCAGCTTTGACATGTTCGAAAAACTGTTTTTT. Amino acids: CASSFDMFEKLFF.

This clonotype appeared a few times. The chain joins TRBV4-1 to TRBJ2-4, with TRBD1 identical over 7 bases. Germline-derived CDR1 and CDR2 are MGHRA and YSYEKL. CDR3 length: 15 residues. J lost 8 bases, V lost 1 base, and 8 bases had no gene match. CDR3 DNA: TGCGCCAGCAGCCAAGGGTTACAGGGGTGGGACATTCAGTACTTC. Encoded protein: CASSQGLQGWDIQYF.

This clonotype was counted between two and nine times. The chain has TRBV2 and TRBJ2-5; 8 bases map to TRBD2. V gave up 5 bases and J gave up 5 bases; unmatched junction bases: 16. Germline V gene sequence: CDR1 SNHLY, CDR2 FYNNEI. This CDR3 is built from 17 residues. The CDR3 bases are TGTGCCAGCAGTCCGTCTCTAGCGGGCGGGGAGTGGGAGACCCAGTACTTC. Protein: CASSPSLAGGEWETQYF.

The chain employs TRBV7-8 and TRBJ2-2, with 7 bases lining up with TRBD1. This CDR3 has 15 amino acids. Germline V lookup: CDR1 SGHVS, CDR2 FQNEAQ. Unmatched junction bases numbered 6, after V lost 3 bases and J lost 5 bases. In nucleotides, the CDR3 is TGTGCCAGCAGCTTTGTCCAACAGGGGACCGGGGAGCTGTTTTTT. It translates to CASSFVQQGTGELFF.

The chain employs TRBV7-3 and TRBJ2-1; 12 bases agree with TRBD2. The germline gives CDR1 SGHTA, CDR2 FQGTGA. V dropped 5 bases and J dropped 5; count of bases not matched to a gene: 4. This CDR3 has 15 residues. The CDR3 is CASSIGLAGNNEQFF. As DNA, the CDR3 is TGTGCCAGCAGCATAGGACTAGCGGGAAACAATGAGCAGTTCTTC.

This clonotype was seen a handful of times. The rearrangement links TRBV7-9 to TRBJ1-1; tentative D call: TRBD1 (6 bases). The CDR3 loop spans 16 amino acids. Trimming cost V 5 bases and J 1 base, with 17 bases left between them. Germline lookup yields CDR1 SEHNR and CDR2 FQNEAQ (reference sequence). CDR3 protein: CASSPARGLANTEAFF. Here the CDR3 DNA reads TGTGCCAGCAGCCCAGCACGGGGGCTGGCGAACACTGAAGCTTTCTTT.

This clonotype was seen only a few times. CDR3 in DNA: TGTGCCAGCAGACGGGACAATAACTACAATGAGCAGTTCTTC. Amino acids: CASRRDNNYNEQFF. The genes are TRBV28 and TRBJ2-1, with a possible D match to TRBD1 (6 bases). The V and J ends lost 6 bases and 3 bases respectively, with 12 bases between them. CDR1 and CDR2 (germline): MDHEN, SYDVKM. The CDR3 runs to 14 residues.

This clonotype has only a few counts. In nucleotides, the CDR3 is TGTGCCAGCAGCTCGGGGGGCCTTACCACAGATACGCAGTATTTT. Translated: CASSSGGLTTDTQYF. The genes are TRBV28 and TRBJ2-3; a weak D match, TRBD2 (7 bases). CDR3 length: 15 amino acids. Germline V CDR1 and CDR2: MDHEN, SYDVKM. V was trimmed by 6 bases and J by 2 bases, leaving 15 bases between them.